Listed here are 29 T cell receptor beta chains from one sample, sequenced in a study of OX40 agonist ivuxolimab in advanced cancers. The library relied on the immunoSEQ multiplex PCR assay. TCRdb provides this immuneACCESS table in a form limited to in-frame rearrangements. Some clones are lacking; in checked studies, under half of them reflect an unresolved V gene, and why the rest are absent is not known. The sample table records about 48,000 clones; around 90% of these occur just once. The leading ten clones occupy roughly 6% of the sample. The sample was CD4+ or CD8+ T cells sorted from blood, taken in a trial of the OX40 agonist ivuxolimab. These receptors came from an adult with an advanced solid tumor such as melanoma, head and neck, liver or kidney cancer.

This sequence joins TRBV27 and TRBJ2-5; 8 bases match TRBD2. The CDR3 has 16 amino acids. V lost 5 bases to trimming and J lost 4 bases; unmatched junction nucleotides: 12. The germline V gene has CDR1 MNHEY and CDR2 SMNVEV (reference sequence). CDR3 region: CASSQGTSEWGETQYF. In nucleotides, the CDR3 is TGTGCCAGCAGTCAGGGGACTAGTGAGTGGGGAGAGACCCAGTACTTC.

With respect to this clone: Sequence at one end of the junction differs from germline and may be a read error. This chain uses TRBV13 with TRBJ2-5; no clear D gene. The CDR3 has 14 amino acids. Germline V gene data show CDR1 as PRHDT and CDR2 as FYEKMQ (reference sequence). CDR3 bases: TGTGCCAACAGCTTGAGTGAGTACCAAGAGACCCAGTACTTC. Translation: CANSLSEYQETQYF.

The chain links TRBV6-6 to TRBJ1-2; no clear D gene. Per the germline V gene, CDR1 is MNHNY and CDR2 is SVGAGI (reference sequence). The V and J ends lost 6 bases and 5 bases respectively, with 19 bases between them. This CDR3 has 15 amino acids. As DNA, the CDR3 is TGTGCCAGCAGACCGGACGGCTCGTACGGGTATGGCTACACCTTC. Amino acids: CASRPDGSYGYGYTF.

The CDR3 region is CASSEAPTDLSYEQYV. CDR3 DNA: TGTGCCAGCAGTGAAGCGCCGACAGACCTATCCTACGAGCAGTACGTC. The chain recombines TRBV6-1 with TRBJ2-7; a weak D match, TRBD1 (5 bases). Germline values: CDR1 MNHNS, CDR2 SASEGT. The CDR3 totals 16 residues. The V gene lost 0 bases and the J gene lost 1 base, with 13 bases spanning the gap.

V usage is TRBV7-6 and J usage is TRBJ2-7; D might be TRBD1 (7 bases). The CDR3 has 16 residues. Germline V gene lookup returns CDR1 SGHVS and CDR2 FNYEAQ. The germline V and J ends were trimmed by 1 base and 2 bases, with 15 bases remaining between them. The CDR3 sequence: CASSLGAQGGPYEQYF. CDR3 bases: TGTGCCAGCAGCTTAGGAGCGCAGGGGGGACCCTACGAGCAGTACTTC.

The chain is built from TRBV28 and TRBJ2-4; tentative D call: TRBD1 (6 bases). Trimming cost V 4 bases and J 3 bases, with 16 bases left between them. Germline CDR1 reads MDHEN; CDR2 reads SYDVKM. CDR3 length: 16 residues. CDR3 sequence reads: CASSSHREYHKNIQYF. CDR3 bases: TGTGCCAGCAGTTCCCACAGGGAATATCACAAAAACATTCAGTACTTC.

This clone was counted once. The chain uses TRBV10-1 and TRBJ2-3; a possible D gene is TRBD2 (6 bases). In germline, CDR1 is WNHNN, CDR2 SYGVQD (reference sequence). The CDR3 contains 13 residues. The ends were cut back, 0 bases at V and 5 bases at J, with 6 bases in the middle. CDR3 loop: CASSESEGDTQYF. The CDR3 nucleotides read TGCGCCAGCAGTGAGTCGGAGGGAGATACGCAGTATTTT.

CDR3 nucleotides: TGTGCCAGCAGCCACCGCCCCGGGGGTGAGCAGTTCTTC. The encoded protein is CASSHRPGGEQFF. The chain couples TRBV14 to TRBJ2-1; the D gene is possibly TRBD2 (6 bases). The germline gives CDR1 SGHDN, CDR2 FVKESK. The V gene lost 3 bases and the J gene lost 9 bases, with 12 bases spanning the gap. The CDR3 extends over 13 amino acids.

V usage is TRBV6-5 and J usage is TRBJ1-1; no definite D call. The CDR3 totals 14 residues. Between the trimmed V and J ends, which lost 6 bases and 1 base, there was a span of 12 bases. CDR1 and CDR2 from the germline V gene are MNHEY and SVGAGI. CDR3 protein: CASRLRLENTEAFF. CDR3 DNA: TGTGCCAGCAGACTCCGATTGGAGAACACTGAAGCTTTCTTT.

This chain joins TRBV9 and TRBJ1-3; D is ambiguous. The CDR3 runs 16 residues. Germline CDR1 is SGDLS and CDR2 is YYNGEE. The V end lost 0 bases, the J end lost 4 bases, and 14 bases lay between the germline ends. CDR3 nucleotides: TGTGCCAGCAGCGTAGCCCCACCCGAGTCAGGAAACACCATATATTTT. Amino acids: CASSVAPPESGNTIYF. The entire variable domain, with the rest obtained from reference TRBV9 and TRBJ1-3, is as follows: DSGVTQTPKHLITATGQRVTLRCSPRSGDLSVYWYQQSLDQGLQFLIQYYNGEERAKGNILERFSAQQFPDLHSELNLSSLELGDSALYFCASSVAPPESGNTIYFGEGSWLTVV.

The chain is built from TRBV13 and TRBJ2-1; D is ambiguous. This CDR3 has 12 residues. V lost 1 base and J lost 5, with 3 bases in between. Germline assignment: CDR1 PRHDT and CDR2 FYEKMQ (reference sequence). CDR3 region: CASSLEHNEQFF. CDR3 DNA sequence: TGTGCCAGCAGCTTAGAACACAATGAGCAGTTCTTC.

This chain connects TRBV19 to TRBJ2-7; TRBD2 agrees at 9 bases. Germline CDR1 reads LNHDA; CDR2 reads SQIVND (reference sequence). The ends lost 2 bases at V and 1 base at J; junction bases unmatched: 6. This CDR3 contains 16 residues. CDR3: CASSINVGLASYEQYF. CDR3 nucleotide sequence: TGTGCCAGTAGTATAAATGTGGGACTAGCATCCTACGAGCAGTACTTC.

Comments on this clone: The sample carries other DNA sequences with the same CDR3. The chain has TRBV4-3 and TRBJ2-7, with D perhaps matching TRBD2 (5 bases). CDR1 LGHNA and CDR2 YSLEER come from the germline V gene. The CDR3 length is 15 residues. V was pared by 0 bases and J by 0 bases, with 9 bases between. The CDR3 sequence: CASSQDRGYSYEQYF. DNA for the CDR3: TGCGCCAGCAGCCAAGATAGAGGGTACTCCTACGAGCAGTACTTC.

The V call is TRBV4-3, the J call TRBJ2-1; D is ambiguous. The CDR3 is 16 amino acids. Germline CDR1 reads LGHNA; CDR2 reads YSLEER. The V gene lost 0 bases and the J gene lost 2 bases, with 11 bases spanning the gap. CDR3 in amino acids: CASSQDGVLAYNEQFF. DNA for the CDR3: TGCGCCAGCAGCCAAGACGGTGTGTTGGCCTACAATGAGCAGTTCTTC.

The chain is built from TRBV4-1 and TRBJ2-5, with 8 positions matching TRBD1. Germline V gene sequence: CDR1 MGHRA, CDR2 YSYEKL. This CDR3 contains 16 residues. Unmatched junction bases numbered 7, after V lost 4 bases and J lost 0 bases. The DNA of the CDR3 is TGCGCCAGCAGCCGAACACAGGACAGGGACCAAGAGACCCAGTACTTC. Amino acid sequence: CASSRTQDRDQETQYF.

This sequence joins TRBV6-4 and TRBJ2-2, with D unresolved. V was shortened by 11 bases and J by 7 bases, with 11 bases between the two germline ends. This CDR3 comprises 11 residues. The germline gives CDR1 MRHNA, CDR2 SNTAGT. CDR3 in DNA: TGTGCCTCTTCCTTCGGCGGGGAGCTGTTTTTT. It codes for CASSFGGELFF.

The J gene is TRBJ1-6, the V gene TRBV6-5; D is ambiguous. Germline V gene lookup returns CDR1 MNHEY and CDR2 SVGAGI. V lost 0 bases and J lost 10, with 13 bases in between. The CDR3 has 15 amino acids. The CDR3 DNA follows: TGTGCCAGCAGTTACTCGATCGGGAATAGCTCACCCCTCCACTTT. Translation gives CASSYSIGNSSPLHF.

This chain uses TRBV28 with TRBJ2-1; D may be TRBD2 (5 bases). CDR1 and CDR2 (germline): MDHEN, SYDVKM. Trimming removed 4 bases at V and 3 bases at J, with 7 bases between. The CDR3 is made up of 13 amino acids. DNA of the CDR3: TGTGCCAGCAGTTCAAGCGGCTACAATGAGCAGTTCTTC. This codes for CASSSSGYNEQFF.

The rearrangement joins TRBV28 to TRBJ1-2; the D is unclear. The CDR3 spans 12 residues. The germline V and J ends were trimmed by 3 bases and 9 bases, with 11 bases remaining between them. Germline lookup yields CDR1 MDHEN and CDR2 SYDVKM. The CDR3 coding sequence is TGTGCCAGCAGTTTCACCCCTATCAGCTACACCTTC. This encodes CASSFTPISYTF.

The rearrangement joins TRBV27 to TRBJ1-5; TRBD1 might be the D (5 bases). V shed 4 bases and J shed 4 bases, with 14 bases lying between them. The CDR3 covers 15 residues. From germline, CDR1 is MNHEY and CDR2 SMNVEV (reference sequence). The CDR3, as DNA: TGTGCCAGCAGTTCAGGAACTTCAGGGAATCAGCCCCAGCATTTT. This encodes CASSSGTSGNQPQHF.

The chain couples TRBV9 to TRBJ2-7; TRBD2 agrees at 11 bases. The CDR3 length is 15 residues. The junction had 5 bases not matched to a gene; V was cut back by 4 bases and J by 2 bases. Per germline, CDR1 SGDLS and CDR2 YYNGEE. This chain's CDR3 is CASSLTSGSTYEQYF. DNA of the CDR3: TGTGCCAGCAGCCTTACTAGCGGGAGCACCTACGAGCAGTACTTC.

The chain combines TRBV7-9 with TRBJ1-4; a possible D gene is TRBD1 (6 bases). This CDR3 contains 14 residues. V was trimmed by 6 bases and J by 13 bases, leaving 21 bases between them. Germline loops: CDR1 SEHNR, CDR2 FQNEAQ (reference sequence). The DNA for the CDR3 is TGTGCCAGCAGTGCCGCCGAGGGGGGTGGTACACTGTTTTTT. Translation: CASSAAEGGGTLFF.

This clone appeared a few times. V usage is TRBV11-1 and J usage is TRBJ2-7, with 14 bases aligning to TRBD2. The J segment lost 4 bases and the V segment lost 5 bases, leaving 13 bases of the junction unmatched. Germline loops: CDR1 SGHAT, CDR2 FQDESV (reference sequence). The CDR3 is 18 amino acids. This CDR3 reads CASSRGTSGSRGIYEQYF. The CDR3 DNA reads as TGTGCCAGCAGCCGTGGGACTAGCGGGAGCCGAGGAATTTACGAGCAGTACTTC.

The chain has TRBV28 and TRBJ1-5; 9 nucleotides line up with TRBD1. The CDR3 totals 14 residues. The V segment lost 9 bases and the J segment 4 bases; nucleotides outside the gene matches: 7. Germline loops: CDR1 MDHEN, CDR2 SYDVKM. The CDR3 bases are TGTGCCAGTAGGACAGGGGAAATTAATCAGCCCCAGCATTTT. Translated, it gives CASRTGEINQPQHF.

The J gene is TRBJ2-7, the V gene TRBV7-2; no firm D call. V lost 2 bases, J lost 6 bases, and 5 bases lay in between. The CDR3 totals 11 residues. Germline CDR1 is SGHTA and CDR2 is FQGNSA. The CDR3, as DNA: TGTGCCAGCAGCTTACTCATCGAGCAGTACTTC. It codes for CASSLLIEQYF.

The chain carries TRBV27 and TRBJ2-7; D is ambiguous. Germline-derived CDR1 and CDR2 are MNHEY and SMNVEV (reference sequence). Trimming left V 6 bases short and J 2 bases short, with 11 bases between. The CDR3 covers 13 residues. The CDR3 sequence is CASSGLGAYEQYF. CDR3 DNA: TGTGCCAGCAGCGGCCTTGGGGCCTACGAGCAGTACTTC.

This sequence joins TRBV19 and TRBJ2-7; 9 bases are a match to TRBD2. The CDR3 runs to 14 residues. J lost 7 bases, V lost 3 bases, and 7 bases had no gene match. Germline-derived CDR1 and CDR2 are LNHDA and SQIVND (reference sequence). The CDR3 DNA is TGTGCCAGTAGTATCGGTGCGGGAGGGCGGGAGCAGTACTTC. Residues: CASSIGAGGREQYF.

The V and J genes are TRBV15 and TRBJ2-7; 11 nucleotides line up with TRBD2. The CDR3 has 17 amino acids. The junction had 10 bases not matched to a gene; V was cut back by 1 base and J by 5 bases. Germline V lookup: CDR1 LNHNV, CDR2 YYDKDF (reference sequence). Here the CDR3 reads CATSRGLAGGPGNEQYV. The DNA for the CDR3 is TGTGCCACCAGCAGAGGGCTAGCGGGGGGTCCGGGAAACGAGCAGTACGTC.

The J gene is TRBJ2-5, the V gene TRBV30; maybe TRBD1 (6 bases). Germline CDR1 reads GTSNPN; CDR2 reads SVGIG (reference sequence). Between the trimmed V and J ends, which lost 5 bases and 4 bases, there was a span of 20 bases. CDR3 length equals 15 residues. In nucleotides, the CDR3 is TGTGCCTGGGGGACGGCAGGGGATTTGAGAGAGACCCAGTACTTC. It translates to CAWGTAGDLRETQYF.